The rows below give T cell receptor beta chains drawn from one sample of a study of cytomegalovirus exposure and HLA in healthy donors. Profiling relied on immunoSEQ multiplex PCR, and the TCRdb table lists in-frame clones only, not all of them. The sample has approximately 110,000 clones, about 73% seen once. Sequencing was carried out using PBMCs. The receptors were sampled from a woman between 40 and 55 years old in good health and CMV-seropositive. Both conserved end residues are part of each CDR3. Each record gives: clone size, J gene, D gene, V gene, CDR3 length, CDR3 protein, CDR3 DNA. D genes are given only for firm matches. Clone size is not always given. Where it is, it says once, few, many or a class for expanded clones.

abundance: .; j_gene: TRBJ2-1; d_gene: .; v_gene: TRBV12-5; len: 17; CDR3aa: CASGLVLGGGHYNEQFF; CDR3nt: TGTGCTAGTGGTTTGGTACTGGGAGGGGGGCACTACAATGAGCAGTTCTTC
abundance: few; j_gene: TRBJ2-2; d_gene: TRBD1; v_gene: TRBV5-8; len: 16; CDR3aa: CASSLGWTGSTGELFF; CDR3nt: TGTGCCAGCAGCTTAGGGTGGACAGGGAGCACCGGGGAGCTGTTTTTT
abundance: few; j_gene: TRBJ2-1; d_gene: .; v_gene: TRBV7-2; len: 13; CDR3aa: CASSFSNYNEQFF; CDR3nt: TGTGCCAGCAGCTTTTCTAATTACAATGAGCAGTTCTTC
abundance: .; j_gene: TRBJ1-2; d_gene: TRBD1; v_gene: TRBV5-6; len: 14; CDR3aa: CASSLGPGTDGYTF; CDR3nt: TGTGCCAGCAGCTTGGGTCCCGGGACAGATGGCTACACCTTC
abundance: .; j_gene: TRBJ2-1; d_gene: .; v_gene: TRBV2; len: 12; CDR3aa: CASKGVDNEQFF; CDR3nt: TGTGCCAGCAAGGGGGTCGACAATGAGCAGTTCTTC
abundance: once; j_gene: TRBJ2-5; d_gene: .; v_gene: TRBV2; len: 13; CDR3aa: CASREGTRGTQYF; CDR3nt: TGTGCCAGCAGAGAGGGGACTCGGGGGACCCAGTACTTC
abundance: once; j_gene: TRBJ1-6; d_gene: .; v_gene: TRBV6-6; len: 16; CDR3aa: CASRGGLSSYNSPLHF; CDR3nt: TGTGCCAGCAGAGGAGGCCTCTCCTCCTATAATTCACCCCTCCACTTT
abundance: .; j_gene: TRBJ1-1; d_gene: TRBD1; v_gene: TRBV19; len: 13; CDR3aa: CASSRGTVPEAFF; CDR3nt: TGTGCCAGTAGTAGGGGGACAGTCCCTGAAGCTTTCTTT
abundance: .; j_gene: TRBJ1-2; d_gene: .; v_gene: TRBV6-1; len: 14; CDR3aa: CASSDQTGFDGYTF; CDR3nt: TGTGCCAGCAGTGACCAAACCGGGTTCGATGGCTACACCTTC
abundance: .; j_gene: TRBJ1-2; d_gene: .; v_gene: TRBV5-4; len: 14; CDR3aa: CASSLKTVLFGYTF; CDR3nt: TGTGCCAGCAGCTTGAAGACCGTACTATTTGGCTACACCTTC
abundance: .; j_gene: TRBJ1-1; d_gene: .; v_gene: TRBV11-2; len: 14; CDR3aa: CASSLSQGNTEAFF; CDR3nt: TGTGCCAGCAGCTTAAGTCAGGGGAACACTGAAGCTTTCTTT
abundance: .; j_gene: TRBJ1-1; d_gene: .; v_gene: TRBV2; len: 14; CDR3aa: CASSSAAGNTEAFF; CDR3nt: TGTGCCAGCAGCTCAGCGGCGGGCAACACTGAAGCTTTCTTT
abundance: .; j_gene: TRBJ1-1; d_gene: .; v_gene: TRBV5-1; len: 15; CDR3aa: CASSRAGGMNTEAFF; CDR3nt: TGCGCCAGCAGCAGGGCAGGAGGAATGAACACTGAAGCTTTCTTT
abundance: few; j_gene: TRBJ1-1; d_gene: .; v_gene: TRBV29-1; len: 13; CDR3aa: CSALELVSTEAFF; CDR3nt: TGCAGCGCCCTGGAGTTGGTGAGCACTGAAGCTTTCTTT
abundance: .; j_gene: TRBJ1-1; d_gene: .; v_gene: TRBV6-1; len: 13; CDR3aa: CASSEVQGYEAFF; CDR3nt: TGTGCCAGCAGTGAAGTACAGGGCTACGAAGCTTTCTTT
abundance: .; j_gene: TRBJ1-4; d_gene: TRBD1; v_gene: TRBV10-3; len: 15; CDR3aa: CAISESRQGREKLFF; CDR3nt: TGTGCCATCAGTGAGTCGAGACAGGGGCGGGAAAAACTGTTTTTT
abundance: .; j_gene: TRBJ2-7; d_gene: TRBD2; v_gene: TRBV2; len: 14; CDR3aa: CASTSLAGAGEQYF; CDR3nt: TGTGCCAGCACGAGCCTAGCGGGGGCGGGTGAGCAGTACTTC
abundance: .; j_gene: TRBJ1-1; d_gene: TRBD1; v_gene: TRBV7-9; len: 13; CDR3aa: CASSTFGQGAAFF; CDR3nt: TGTGCCAGCAGCACCTTCGGACAGGGGGCAGCTTTCTTT
abundance: .; j_gene: TRBJ2-5; d_gene: TRBD2; v_gene: TRBV5-4; len: 16; CDR3aa: CASSPTGTRGRETQYF; CDR3nt: TGTGCCAGCAGCCCAACCGGGACTAGGGGTCGTGAGACCCAGTACTTC
abundance: .; j_gene: TRBJ2-1; d_gene: .; v_gene: TRBV5-6; len: 12; CDR3aa: CASSSRGNEQFF; CDR3nt: TGTGCCAGCAGCTCCCGGGGCAATGAGCAGTTCTTC
abundance: .; j_gene: TRBJ1-1; d_gene: .; v_gene: TRBV4-3; len: 16; CDR3aa: CASSQDAGGVGTEAFF; CDR3nt: TGCGCCAGCAGCCAAGACGCGGGGGGGGTCGGCACTGAAGCTTTCTTT
abundance: .; j_gene: TRBJ2-1; d_gene: TRBD2; v_gene: TRBV7-3; len: 14; CDR3aa: CASSRGGAWNEQFF; CDR3nt: TGTGCCAGCAGCCGCGGGGGGGCGTGGAATGAGCAGTTCTTC
abundance: few; j_gene: TRBJ2-5; d_gene: .; v_gene: TRBV5-1; len: 14; CDR3aa: CASSDGSEGETQYF; CDR3nt: TGCGCCAGCAGCGACGGGAGTGAGGGGGAGACCCAGTACTTC
abundance: .; j_gene: TRBJ2-5; d_gene: TRBD2; v_gene: TRBV5-1; len: 15; CDR3aa: CASSLSGGAGETQYF; CDR3nt: TGCGCCAGCAGCTTGAGCGGGGGCGCCGGGGAGACCCAGTACTTC
abundance: .; j_gene: TRBJ2-3; d_gene: TRBD2; v_gene: TRBV11-2; len: 13; CDR3aa: CASSAAGAGTQYF; CDR3nt: TGTGCCAGCAGCGCAGCGGGGGCGGGTACGCAGTATTTT
abundance: .; j_gene: TRBJ2-1; d_gene: TRBD2; v_gene: TRBV5-1; len: 16; CDR3aa: CASSLISGGSYNEQFF; CDR3nt: TGCGCCAGCAGCTTGATTAGCGGGGGGTCCTACAATGAGCAGTTCTTC
abundance: .; j_gene: TRBJ2-7; d_gene: .; v_gene: TRBV5-5; len: 14; CDR3aa: CASSLALSSYEQYF; CDR3nt: TGTGCCAGCAGCTTGGCCCTAAGCTCCTACGAGCAGTACTTC
abundance: .; j_gene: TRBJ1-1; d_gene: .; v_gene: TRBV7-3; len: 14; CDR3aa: CASSLAGENTEAFF; CDR3nt: TGTGCCAGCAGCTTAGCGGGCGAGAACACTGAAGCTTTCTTT
abundance: once; j_gene: TRBJ2-3; d_gene: .; v_gene: TRBV10-3; len: 15; CDR3aa: CAISSATRSTDTQYF; CDR3nt: TGTGCCATCAGTTCCGCGACTAGGTCCACAGATACGCAGTATTTT
abundance: .; j_gene: TRBJ2-7; d_gene: .; v_gene: TRBV4-3; len: 14; CDR3aa: CASSQSPSSYEQYF; CDR3nt: TGCGCCAGCAGCCAAAGTCCTAGCAGCTACGAGCAGTACTTC
abundance: .; j_gene: TRBJ2-5; d_gene: TRBD1; v_gene: TRBV11-2; len: 14; CDR3aa: CASTGQGAGETQYF; CDR3nt: TGTGCCAGCACGGGACAGGGGGCAGGAGAGACCCAGTACTTC
abundance: few; j_gene: TRBJ1-1; d_gene: TRBD1; v_gene: TRBV18; len: 16; CDR3aa: CASSSHSGTVNTEAFF; CDR3nt: TGTGCCAGCTCATCTCATTCCGGGACAGTGAACACTGAAGCTTTCTTT
abundance: .; j_gene: TRBJ1-1; d_gene: .; v_gene: TRBV5-1; len: 13; CDR3aa: CASSLESSTEAFF; CDR3nt: TGCGCCAGCAGCTTGGAATCTAGCACTGAAGCTTTCTTT
abundance: .; j_gene: TRBJ1-2; d_gene: TRBD1; v_gene: TRBV4-1; len: 14; CDR3aa: CASSQVTGEDGYTF; CDR3nt: TGCGCCAGCAGCCAAGTGACAGGGGAGGATGGCTACACCTTC
abundance: few; j_gene: TRBJ1-1; d_gene: .; v_gene: TRBV18; len: 12; CDR3aa: CASSIPGGVAFF; CDR3nt: TGTGCCAGCTCCATACCGGGGGGGGTAGCTTTCTTT
abundance: .; j_gene: TRBJ1-6; d_gene: .; v_gene: TRBV10-3; len: 16; CDR3aa: CAISETRQARDSPLHF; CDR3nt: TGTGCCATCAGTGAGACCCGACAGGCTAGGGATTCACCCCTCCACTTT
abundance: .; j_gene: TRBJ2-1; d_gene: TRBD1; v_gene: TRBV7-8; len: 16; CDR3aa: CASSPRRDRGYNEQFF; CDR3nt: TGTGCCAGCAGCCCCAGGCGGGACAGGGGTTACAATGAGCAGTTCTTC
abundance: .; j_gene: TRBJ2-7; d_gene: TRBD2; v_gene: TRBV19; len: 13; CDR3aa: CASSQRGGYEQYF; CDR3nt: TGTGCCAGTAGCCAACGGGGGGGCTACGAGCAGTACTTC
abundance: .; j_gene: TRBJ1-1; d_gene: .; v_gene: TRBV6-5; len: 12; CDR3aa: CASSRTDTEAFF; CDR3nt: TGTGCCAGCAGTCGAACGGACACTGAAGCTTTCTTT
abundance: .; j_gene: TRBJ2-3; d_gene: .; v_gene: TRBV18; len: 14; CDR3aa: CASSPGQSTDTQYF; CDR3nt: TGTGCCAGCTCACCGGGCCAGAGCACAGATACGCAGTATTTT
abundance: .; j_gene: TRBJ2-7; d_gene: TRBD2; v_gene: TRBV5-4; len: 15; CDR3aa: CASSSLAGPAYEQYF; CDR3nt: TGTGCCAGCAGCTCACTAGCGGGGCCTGCCTACGAGCAGTACTTC
abundance: .; j_gene: TRBJ2-2; d_gene: TRBD1; v_gene: TRBV5-6; len: 18; CDR3aa: CASSSWDRAREGTGELFF; CDR3nt: TGTGCCAGCAGCTCCTGGGACAGGGCCCGCGAGGGCACCGGGGAGCTGTTTTTT
abundance: .; j_gene: TRBJ1-1; d_gene: .; v_gene: TRBV29-1; len: 12; CDR3aa: CSVTATNTEAFF; CDR3nt: TGCAGCGTGACAGCTACAAACACTGAAGCTTTCTTT
abundance: few; j_gene: TRBJ1-2; d_gene: .; v_gene: TRBV5-1; len: 13; CDR3aa: CASSLGQGQGYTF; CDR3nt: TGCGCCAGCAGCTTGGGGCAGGGACAAGGCTACACCTTC
abundance: .; j_gene: TRBJ2-7; d_gene: TRBD2; v_gene: TRBV6-1; len: 14; CDR3aa: CASTSGGAGYEQYF; CDR3nt: TGTGCCAGCACTAGCGGGGGGGCCGGCTACGAGCAGTACTTC
abundance: .; j_gene: TRBJ2-1; d_gene: .; v_gene: TRBV9; len: 13; CDR3aa: CASSVAGIDEQFF; CDR3nt: TGTGCCAGCAGCGTAGCAGGGATCGATGAGCAGTTCTTC
abundance: few; j_gene: TRBJ2-3; d_gene: TRBD2; v_gene: TRBV7-8; len: 17; CDR3aa: CASSLARIGTSGGTQYF; CDR3nt: TGTGCCAGCAGCTTAGCGCGAATAGGGACTAGCGGGGGTACGCAGTATTTT
abundance: .; j_gene: TRBJ2-1; d_gene: .; v_gene: TRBV5-4; len: 15; CDR3aa: CASKGGAGDSDEQFF; CDR3nt: TGTGCCAGCAAGGGGGGGGCAGGGGATAGCGATGAGCAGTTCTTC
abundance: few; j_gene: TRBJ2-5; d_gene: .; v_gene: TRBV9; len: 15; CDR3aa: CASSVVDGGQETQYF; CDR3nt: TGTGCCAGCAGCGTAGTAGACGGGGGACAAGAGACCCAGTACTTC
abundance: .; j_gene: TRBJ1-1; d_gene: TRBD1; v_gene: TRBV2; len: 12; CDR3aa: CASRDRGTEAFF; CDR3nt: TGTGCCAGCAGGGACAGGGGAACTGAAGCTTTCTTT
abundance: .; j_gene: TRBJ2-7; d_gene: .; v_gene: TRBV19; len: 12; CDR3aa: CASRFGSNEQYF; CDR3nt: TGTGCCAGTAGATTTGGTAGCAACGAGCAGTACTTC
abundance: .; j_gene: TRBJ1-6; d_gene: .; v_gene: TRBV2; len: 13; CDR3aa: CASSVQNNSPLHF; CDR3nt: TGTGCCAGCAGTGTACAGAATAATTCACCCCTCCACTTT
abundance: .; j_gene: TRBJ1-2; d_gene: .; v_gene: TRBV2; len: 11; CDR3aa: CASSYDYGYTF; CDR3nt: TGTGCCAGCAGTTATGACTATGGCTACACCTTC
abundance: once; j_gene: TRBJ2-7; d_gene: TRBD2; v_gene: TRBV6-6; len: 16; CDR3aa: CASSYPQGGGSYEQYF; CDR3nt: TGTGCCAGCAGTTATCCCCAGGGCGGGGGCTCCTACGAGCAGTACTTC